This T cell receptor beta chain was profiled in a study of blood T cells in healthy people across ages. Combining a sample-barcoded 5' primer with a J-beta primer mix, a second PCR ran for roughly 6 to 11 cycles. All cDNA molecules were each tagged by a template-switch adaptor with 12 random nucleotides. TCRdb reprocessed the 5' RACE reads via MiXCR and lists one record per CDR3 protein. Of 1.5 million to 2 million distinct CDR3 sequences listed, under 30% were seen once; the top ten hold approximately 7.7%. This clonotype was observed many times. Each donor's blood draw was around 9.1 milliliters of peripheral blood. The V and J ends lost 5 bases and 0 bases respectively, with 14 bases between them. Germline CDR1 SSHAT, CDR2 FNYEAQ (reference sequence). The CDR3 contains 16 residues.

The sequencing input was blood. This TCR came from a woman in her twenties or thirties in good health. This chain links TRBV7-7 with TRBJ1-5; D is undetermined. The CDR3 is CASSPLRRDSNQPQHF. The CDR3 coding sequence is TGTGCCAGCAGCCCCCTCAGGCGGGATAGCAATCAGCCCCAGCATTTT.